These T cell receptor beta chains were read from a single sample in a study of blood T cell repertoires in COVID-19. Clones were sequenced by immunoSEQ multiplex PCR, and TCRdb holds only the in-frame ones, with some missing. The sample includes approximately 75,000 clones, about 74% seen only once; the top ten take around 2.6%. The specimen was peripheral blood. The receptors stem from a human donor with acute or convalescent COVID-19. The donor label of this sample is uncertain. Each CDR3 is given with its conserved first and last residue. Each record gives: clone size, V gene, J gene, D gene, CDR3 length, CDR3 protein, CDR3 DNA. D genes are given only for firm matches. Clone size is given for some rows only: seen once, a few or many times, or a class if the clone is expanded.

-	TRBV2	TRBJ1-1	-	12	CASSDAGIEAFF	TGTGCCAGCAGTGATGCGGGAATTGAAGCTTTCTTT
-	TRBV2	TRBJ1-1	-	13	CASSGQVNTEAFF	TGTGCCAGCAGTGGACAGGTGAACACTGAAGCTTTCTTT
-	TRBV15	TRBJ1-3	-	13	CATSPTLGNTIYF	TGTGCCACCAGTCCCACATTAGGAAACACCATATATTTT
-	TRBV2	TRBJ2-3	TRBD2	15	CASSEVAGEIDTQYF	TGTGCCAGCAGTGAAGTAGCGGGAGAAATAGATACGCAGTATTTT
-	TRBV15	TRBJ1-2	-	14	CATHSGDNVYGYTF	TGTGCCACACACAGCGGGGACAACGTTTATGGCTACACCTTC
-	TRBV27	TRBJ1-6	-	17	CASMSSFRGGRNSPLHF	TGTGCCAGCATGAGTAGTTTTCGGGGGGGCCGCAATTCACCCCTCCACTTT
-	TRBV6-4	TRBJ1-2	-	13	CASSATGLEGYTF	TGTGCCAGCAGTGCTACAGGGTTGGAGGGCTACACCTTC
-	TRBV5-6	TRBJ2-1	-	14	CASSFTGFYNEQFF	TGTGCCAGCAGCTTTACGGGATTCTACAATGAGCAGTTCTTC
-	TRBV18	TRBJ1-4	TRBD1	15	CASSLDRASNEKLFF	TGTGCCAGCTCACTGGACAGGGCTTCTAATGAAAAACTGTTTTTT
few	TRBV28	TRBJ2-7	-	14	CASSPARQIGWQYF	TGTGCCAGCAGTCCCGCCCGACAGATAGGTTGGCAGTACTTC
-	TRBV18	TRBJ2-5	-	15	CASSPLIGGRETQYF	TGTGCCAGCTCACCACTAATCGGGGGGCGAGAGACCCAGTACTTC
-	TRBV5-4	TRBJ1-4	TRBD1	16	CASSPGTGVANEKLFF	TGTGCCAGCAGCCCCGGGACAGGGGTTGCTAATGAAAAACTGTTTTTT
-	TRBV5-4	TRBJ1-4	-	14	CASSLGAANEKLFF	TGTGCCAGCAGCTTGGGGGCTGCTAATGAAAAACTGTTTTTT
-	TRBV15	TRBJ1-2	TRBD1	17	CATRTHLQGDHNYGYTF	TGTGCCACCAGGACCCACCTACAGGGGGATCATAACTATGGCTACACCTTC
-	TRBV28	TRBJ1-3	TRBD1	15	CASSSPQGYGNTIYF	TGTGCCAGCAGTTCCCCACAGGGGTACGGAAACACCATATATTTT
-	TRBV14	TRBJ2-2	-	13	CASSQTVGGELFF	TGTGCCAGCAGCCAGACAGTCGGGGGGGAGCTGTTTTTT
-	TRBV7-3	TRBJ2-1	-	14	CASSPRSLADEQFF	TGTGCCAGCAGCCCAAGGAGCTTAGCGGATGAGCAGTTCTTC